This record looks at one T cell receptor (beta chain) sequence and its context. The data were taken from a study of CD8 T cells in Susac syndrome. With random hexamers, roughly 0.5 to 1 ug RNA was reverse transcribed. Each CDR3 protein gets one entry after TCRdb re-called the immunoSEQ multiplex PCR reads with MiXCR. The sample consists of some 400,000 distinct CDR3 sequences, more than 80% of them appearing once. CDR1 is SGHAT and CDR2 is FQDESV in the germline V gene (reference sequence). The CDR3 length is 17 residues. V lost 5 bases, J lost 0 bases, and 9 bases stayed unmatched. This TCR derives from a human donor with multiple sclerosis. The sequenced sample was CD8+ T cells from PBMCs. The chain couples TRBV11-1 to TRBJ2-3; TRBD2 matches at 9 bases. The CDR3 sequence is CASSLGLARLSTDTQYF. The CDR3 bases are TGTGCCAGCAGCCTGGGACTAGCACGGCTCAGCACAGATACGCAGTATTTT.